This record covers a single T cell receptor (beta chain). What antigen it recognizes has not been identified. The record has no base qualities; no much larger clone is one base away. The trial excluded patients who had a history of autoimmune disease or were on systemic immunosuppression. Peripheral blood for TCR sequencing was collected from all dose cohorts at baseline, on cycle 4 day 1, and on cycle 7 day 1. Samples came from an open-label, multicenter, first-in-human phase I dose-escalation trial of ivuxolimab. Adults with locally advanced or metastatic head and neck squamous cell, hepatocellular, melanoma or renal cell carcinoma were enrolled in the trial. Before TCR sequencing, CD4+ T cells and CD8+ T cells were sorted from peripheral blood as separate populations. The data originate from a study of OX40 agonist ivuxolimab in advanced cancers. Some background on the complete study: The costimulatory receptor OX40 (CD134) was targeted by ivuxolimab, a fully human IgG2 agonistic monoclonal antibody. Intravenous ivuxolimab was administered to patients every 2 weeks at six dose levels: 0.01, 0.1, 0.3, 1.5, 3 and 10 mg/kg. Of the roughly 52 dose-escalation patients, hepatocellular carcinoma was present in about 19, melanoma in approximately 15, renal cell carcinoma in 9 and head and neck cancer in 9. The dose-escalation cohort was roughly 87% male with a mean age of approximately 60 years, ranging from roughly 23 to 90. Patients were allowed to have had prior anti-PD-1, anti-PD-L1 or anti-CTLA-4 therapy, and around 41% of the dose-escalation patients had previously received checkpoint inhibitors. Partial responses were achieved by three dose-escalation patients, of whom one had hepatocellular carcinoma and two had cutaneous melanoma. The point of sequencing TCRbeta in the periphery was to test whether ivuxolimab changed TCR sequence diversity and drove clonal T-cell expansion. The monotherapy dose-escalation portion (N ≈ 55 patients) of the phase I ivuxolimab trial is reported in the paper.

Genomic DNA was isolated from the sorted cells so that the TCRbeta CDR3 region could be sequenced. The immunoSEQ Assay was used to sequence the TCRbeta CDR3 regions. The table was pulled from immuneACCESS by TCRdb, which kept in-frame rearrangements only. Such tables lose some clones; where checked, under half of the loss comes from unresolved V genes, and the rest has no known cause. The sample records 52,000 or so clones, approximately 79% of which are singletons. Over 3% of the sample belongs to the ten largest clones. The investigation overall reported the following: In the 0.1-3.0 mg/kg groups, partial responders had among the lowest normalized peripheral clonal expansion, particularly in CD8+ T cells. The antigen specificity of the peripheral T cells that underwent clonal expansion was not determined. After ivuxolimab, expanded clones were on average more numerous among CD8+ T cells than among CD4+ T cells. At doses of 0.1 to 3.0 mg/kg, clonal expansion of both CD4+ and CD8+ blood T cells was observed from baseline to week 6. Low levels of normalized T-cell clonal expansion were also seen in some nonresponding patients.

The specimen comprised CD4+ or CD8+ T cells sorted from blood, sampled in a trial of the OX40 agonist ivuxolimab. This receptor was identified in an adult with an advanced solid tumor such as melanoma, head and neck, liver or kidney cancer.

Read as DNA, the sequence is TGTGCCAGCTCACCAGGGGCTAGGGGTGAAAAACTGTTTTTT. Its protein reads: CASSPGARGEKLFF. The rearranged chain carries TRBV18 and TRBJ1-4; TRBD1 is a weak D gene call, 5 bases matching. A distance of 11 bases separates the germline ends of V and J, which lose 2 bases and 7 bases respectively. Reading from cysteine to phenylalanine, the CDR3 counts 14 amino acids. Solely the CDR3 DNA is kept, with 42 bases framed from the first base. Looking up the germline V gene yields CDR1 KGHSH and CDR2 LQKENI.